A single T cell receptor (beta chain) is shown here with its context. The antigen remains unidentified. Treatment in this sample: approximately 9-day PBMC culture with coronavirus spike peptide pools or control peptides (ViraFEST assay). This entry belongs to a study of vaccination and CD4 T cells after COVID-19. This CDR3 is built from 14 residues. V lost 6 bases and J lost 2, with 8 bases in between. Oncomine TCR Beta short-read sequencing was applied to DNA from cultured CD4+ T cells. TCRdb recomputed calls from the PCR reads with MiXCR, one row per CDR3 protein. The repertoire consists of about 18,000 distinct CDR3 sequences, with 70% to 75% occurring once and the leading ten covering about 15%.

Sample: CD4+ T cells from blood, cultured in vitro. The genes are TRBV12-3 or TRBV12-4 and TRBJ1-6; D uncertain. This receptor was obtained from a human donor who had recovered from COVID-19. CDR3 sequence (DNA): TGTGCCAGCAGCATGGGCGCCTATAATTCACCCCTCCACTTT. This translates into CASSMGAYNSPLHF.